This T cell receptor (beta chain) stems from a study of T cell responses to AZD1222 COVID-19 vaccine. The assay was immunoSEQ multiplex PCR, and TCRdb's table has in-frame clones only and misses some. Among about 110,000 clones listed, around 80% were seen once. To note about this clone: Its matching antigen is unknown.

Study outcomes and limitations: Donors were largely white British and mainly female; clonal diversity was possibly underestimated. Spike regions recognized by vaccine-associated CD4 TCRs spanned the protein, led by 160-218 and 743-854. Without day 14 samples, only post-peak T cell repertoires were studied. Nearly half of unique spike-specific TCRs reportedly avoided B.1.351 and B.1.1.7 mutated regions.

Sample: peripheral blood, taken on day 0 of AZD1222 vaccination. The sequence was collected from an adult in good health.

The CDR3 DNA is TGTGCCAGCAGCTTAGGACGGGGGTTGGGCCCTAACTATGGCTACACCTTC. It encodes CASSLGRGLGPNYGYTF. The chain recombines TRBV7-8 with TRBJ1-2; a weak D match, TRBD1 (5 bases). The CDR3 is 17 amino acids. V was shortened by 1 base and J by 0 bases, with 15 bases between the two germline ends. CDR1 SGHVS and CDR2 FQNEAQ come from the germline V gene. Variable domain in full (rest from reference TRBV7-8 and TRBJ1-2): GAGVSQSPRYKVAKRGQDVALRCDPISGHVSLFWYQQALGQGPEFLTYFQNEAQLDKSGLPSDRFFAERPEGSVSTLKIQRTQQEDSAVYLCASSLGRGLGPNYGYTFGSGTRLTVV.